The 26 T cell receptor beta chains reported below all come from one sample, sequenced in a study of blood T cell repertoires in COVID-19. Here immunoSEQ multiplex PCR was the method, and the copy in TCRdb shows in-frame clones only, minus some. The data hold fewer than 60,000 clones, with around 75% observed a single time. The sequenced sample consisted of peripheral blood. The receptors were gathered from a human donor in a cohort sampled during active COVID-19.

The rearrangement uses TRBV28 and TRBJ2-5, with D maybe TRBD1 (5 bases). The CDR3 runs 15 residues. Between the trimmed V and J ends, which lost 3 bases and 4 bases, there was a span of 15 bases. Germline V CDR1 and CDR2: MDHEN, SYDVKM. As DNA, the CDR3 is TGTGCCAGCAGTTTGATGTGGCAGGGTGGAGAGACCCAGTACTTC. Protein: CASSLMWQGGETQYF.

V and J are TRBV7-2 and TRBJ2-2; D might be TRBD2 (6 bases). V shed 1 base and J shed 0 bases, with 9 bases lying between them. The germline CDR1 and CDR2 sequences are SGHTA and FQGNSA. The CDR3 is made up of 16 amino acids. CDR3 nucleotide sequence: TGTGCCAGCAGCTTAGGGGCGGGAACGAACACCGGGGAGCTGTTTTTT. This codes for CASSLGAGTNTGELFF.

V usage is TRBV5-8 and J usage is TRBJ2-1; no definite D call. Germline-derived CDR1 and CDR2 are SGHTS and YDEGEE. V lost 0 bases and J 4 bases, leaving 8 bases between the germline ends. CDR3 size: 14 residues. The CDR3 loop is CASSLGLLYNEQFF. The CDR3 DNA reads as TGTGCCAGCAGCTTGGGGCTGTTATACAATGAGCAGTTCTTC. Full variable domain (rest looked up from reference TRBV5-8 and TRBJ2-1): EAGVTQSPTHLIKTRGQQATLRCSPISGHTSVYWYQQALGLGLQFLLWYDEGEERNRGNFPPRFSGRQFPNYSSELNVNALELEDSALYLCASSLGLLYNEQFFGPGTRLTVL.

V usage is TRBV27 and J usage is TRBJ2-7; 9 bases align to TRBD1. Germline values: CDR1 MNHEY, CDR2 SMNVEV (reference sequence). CDR3 size: 13 residues. Germline trimming cut 6 bases from V and 3 bases from J; bases unmatched to any gene: 3. This CDR3 is CASSGTGRYEQYF. The CDR3 DNA reads TGTGCCAGCAGCGGGACAGGGCGCTACGAGCAGTACTTC.

This clone was detected once. The rearrangement uses TRBV28 and TRBJ2-4; TRBD2 matches at 7 bases. CDR3 length: 17 residues. J was trimmed by 3 bases and V by 4 bases; bases with no gene match: 12. CDR1 is MDHEN, CDR2 SYDVKM, per germline. CDR3 loop: CASSWGSGFRGKNIQYF. The CDR3, as DNA: TGTGCCAGCAGTTGGGGTAGCGGGTTTAGGGGCAAAAACATTCAGTACTTC.

This clone was picked up one time. The chain combines TRBV7-9 with TRBJ2-7; a weak D match, TRBD1 (6 bases). Germline loops: CDR1 SEHNR, CDR2 FQNEAQ (reference sequence). The CDR3 has 15 amino acids. The V and J ends lost 5 bases and 3 bases respectively, with 17 bases between them. The CDR3 protein is CASSVTQGGLYEQYF. The CDR3, as DNA: TGTGCCAGCAGCGTGACACAGGGTGGACTCTACGAGCAGTACTTC.

The chain is built from TRBV6-5 and TRBJ1-2, with 12 positions matching TRBD1. Germline loops: CDR1 MNHEY, CDR2 SVGAGI. V lost 2 bases to trimming and J lost 7 bases; unmatched junction nucleotides: 5. This CDR3 is 15 amino acids long. The CDR3 DNA is TGTGCCAGCAGTTACGGGACAGGGGGCGCGGGTGGCTACACCTTC. Protein: CASSYGTGGAGGYTF.

This clone was recorded only once. The J gene is TRBJ1-1, the V gene TRBV6-6, with 11 bases lining up with TRBD1. Per the germline V gene, CDR1 is MNHNY and CDR2 is SVGAGI (reference sequence). The CDR3 totals 15 residues. With V trimmed by 9 bases and J by 6 bases, 12 bases remained unmatched. CDR3: CASVPGQGAVAEAFF. The CDR3 DNA sequence: TGTGCCAGTGTACCCGGACAGGGGGCCGTTGCTGAAGCTTTCTTT.

The rearrangement links TRBV28 to TRBJ1-5; 10 bases match TRBD1. Germline V gene lookup returns CDR1 MDHEN and CDR2 SYDVKM. Unmatched junction bases numbered 13, after V lost 5 bases and J lost 3 bases. The CDR3 is made up of 18 amino acids. The CDR3 protein is CASSPLGQGGTFNQPQHF. CDR3 nucleotide sequence: TGTGCCAGCAGTCCCCTAGGACAGGGGGGGACCTTCAATCAGCCCCAGCATTTT.

This clone was picked up a small number of times. The chain carries TRBV9 and TRBJ2-3; 10 nucleotides line up with TRBD2. The ends lost 1 base at V and 4 bases at J; junction bases unmatched: 3. This CDR3 region has 15 residues. Germline V gene lookup returns CDR1 SGDLS and CDR2 YYNGEE. The CDR3 spells CASSVLAGGPDTQYF. CDR3 sequence (DNA): TGTGCCAGCAGCGTATTAGCGGGGGGCCCAGATACGCAGTATTTT.

The chain couples TRBV7-9 to TRBJ2-1; TRBD2 is a possible D gene (5 bases). This CDR3 contains 16 residues. The V end was cut by 7 bases, the J end by 6 bases, with 22 bases between. From germline, CDR1 is SEHNR and CDR2 FQNEAQ (reference sequence). The CDR3 DNA reads as TGTGCCAGCACCCGAAGCGGCAGGAGCCATATCAATGAGCAGTTCTTC. It yields the protein CASTRSGRSHINEQFF. The full variable domain, rest sourced from reference TRBV7-9 and TRBJ2-1, is DTGVSQNPRHKITKRGQNVTFRCDPISEHNRLYWYRQTLGQGPEFLTYFQNEAQLEKSRLLSDRFSAERPKGSFSTLEIQRTEQGDSAMYLCASTRSGRSHINEQFFGPGTRLTVL.

The chain has TRBV7-9 and TRBJ1-1; tentative D call: TRBD1 (5 bases). Germline V CDR1 and CDR2: SEHNR, FQNEAQ (reference sequence). The CDR3 totals 13 residues. V shed 3 bases and J shed 6 bases, with 11 bases lying between them. CDR3 in DNA: TGTGCCAGCAGCTTTGCAGGGAAGGCTGAAGCTTTCTTT. The encoded protein is CASSFAGKAEAFF.

This chain links TRBV5-1 with TRBJ1-1; D is perhaps TRBD1 (6 bases). CDR1 is SGHRS, CDR2 YFSETQ, per germline. V lost 4 bases and J lost 4, with 17 bases in between. The CDR3 extends over 15 amino acids. CDR3 bases: TGCGCCAGCAGCATTGGCCGCGGGGGCCTCACTGAAGCTTTCTTT. Its protein product is CASSIGRGGLTEAFF.

The V and J genes are TRBV3-1 (or the pseudogene TRBV3-2) and TRBJ1-6; D may be TRBD1 (6 bases). The germline V gene has CDR1 LGHDT and CDR2 YNNKEL (reference sequence). The CDR3 extends over 19 amino acids. V lost 6 bases to trimming and J lost 1 base, with 22 bases between them. The CDR3 loop is CASRPRFQGIRSYNSPLHF. CDR3 DNA: TGTGCCAGCAGGCCCCGTTTCCAGGGGATCAGGTCCTATAATTCACCCCTCCACTTT.

The J gene is TRBJ2-7, the V gene TRBV27; D possibly corresponds to TRBD2 (5 bases). V was clipped by 9 bases and J by 3 bases, with 12 bases between them. The CDR3 loop spans 12 amino acids. The germline gives CDR1 MNHEY, CDR2 SMNVEV (reference sequence). The CDR3 region is CASWTLGYEQYF. In DNA form, the CDR3 reads TGTGCCAGTTGGACTTTGGGCTACGAGCAGTACTTC.

The CDR3 region is CASSPTGTAYTEAFF. For the CDR3, the DNA is TGTGCCAGCAGCCCTACCGGGACAGCCTACACTGAAGCTTTCTTT. The genes are TRBV3-1 (or the pseudogene TRBV3-2) and TRBJ1-1; 7 bases fit TRBD1. V lost 4 bases to trimming and J lost 3 bases; unmatched junction nucleotides: 8. Germline V gene lookup returns CDR1 LGHDT and CDR2 YNNKEL (reference sequence). The CDR3 has 15 residues.

The V call is TRBV7-2, the J call TRBJ2-1; 10 bases match TRBD2. The germline V gene has CDR1 SGHTA and CDR2 FQGNSA. The CDR3 sequence is 18 residues long. J was trimmed by 7 bases and V by 3 bases; bases with no gene match: 15. The CDR3: CASSLSPGGSGRRNEQFF. The CDR3 DNA follows: TGTGCCAGCAGCTTGAGCCCGGGAGGTAGCGGGAGGAGGAATGAGCAGTTCTTC.

J is TRBJ2-3 and V is TRBV4-1, with D possibly matching TRBD2 (5 bases). Germline CDR1 and CDR2: MGHRA and YSYEKL. V was pared by 3 bases and J by 4 bases, with 20 bases between. This CDR3 is built from 17 residues. This chain's CDR3 is CASSQGLRVTGSDTQYF. CDR3 coding DNA: TGCGCCAGCAGCCAGGGCCTCCGGGTTACGGGGTCAGATACGCAGTATTTT.

The V call is TRBV7-2, the J call TRBJ1-5, with D unresolved. The germline gives CDR1 SGHTA, CDR2 FQGNSA. Trimming pared 5 bases from V and 5 bases from J, leaving 13 bases between. The CDR3 is made up of 14 amino acids. CDR3 sequence: CASSRDRGDQPQHF. The CDR3 DNA sequence: TGTGCCAGCAGCCGCGACCGGGGAGATCAGCCCCAGCATTTT.

The chain joins TRBV10-2 to TRBJ1-1; a weak D match, TRBD1 (6 bases). V gave up 6 bases and J gave up 0 bases, with 8 bases separating them. The CDR3 consists of 13 residues. Looked up from germline, CDR1 is WSHSY and CDR2 is SAAADI. The CDR3 spells CASRGQLNTEAFF. CDR3 DNA sequence: TGCGCCAGCAGAGGACAGTTGAACACTGAAGCTTTCTTT.

The gene calls are TRBV20-1 and TRBJ2-3, with 7 bases aligning to TRBD2. The junction had 8 bases not matched to a gene; V was cut back by 3 bases and J by 2 bases. Germline CDR1 is DFQATT and CDR2 is SNEGSKA (reference sequence). The CDR3 has 15 residues. CDR3 sequence (DNA): TGCAGTGCTAGTGGGCCTAGCGGACTCACAGATACGCAGTATTTT. Protein product: CSASGPSGLTDTQYF.

This clone was found a few times. The chain employs TRBV19 and TRBJ1-1, with D perhaps TRBD1 (5 bases). Germline V gene sequence: CDR1 LNHDA, CDR2 SQIVND (reference sequence). The germline V and J ends were trimmed by 7 bases and 5 bases, with 23 bases remaining between them. This CDR3 has 16 residues. CDR3 sequence (DNA): TGTGCCAGTACTAGGGGTCATTCCGACTGGATGACTGAAGCTTTCTTT. Its protein is CASTRGHSDWMTEAFF.

This chain links TRBV7-9 with TRBJ2-5; TRBD2 matches at 10 bases. Per the germline V gene, CDR1 is SEHNR and CDR2 is FQNEAQ (reference sequence). The CDR3 is made up of 13 amino acids. Unmatched junction bases numbered 5, after V lost 11 bases and J lost 2 bases. CDR3 in DNA: TGTGCCGGAGGACTAGCGGCGCAAGAGACCCAGTACTTC. This sequence encodes CAGGLAAQETQYF.

The V and J genes are TRBV29-1 and TRBJ1-1, with D tentatively TRBD1 (6 bases). Between the trimmed V and J ends, which lost 7 bases and 4 bases, there was a span of 13 bases. The CDR3 totals 12 residues. Germline V gene lookup returns CDR1 SQVTM and CDR2 ANQGSEA. CDR3 nucleotides: TGCAGCGCATCACAGGGTATCACTGAAGCTTTCTTT. Residues: CSASQGITEAFF.

The gene calls are TRBV5-8 and TRBJ2-3; 9 bases match TRBD2. The CDR3 totals 17 residues. V lost 9 bases, J lost 3 bases, and 17 bases stayed unmatched. Germline V gene sequence: CDR1 SGHTS, CDR2 YDEGEE. This chain's CDR3 is CATVRGGGAYRTDTQYF. The CDR3 nucleotides are TGTGCCACCGTCCGAGGCGGGGGGGCCTATAGGACAGATACGCAGTATTTT.

The chain recombines TRBV5-1 with TRBJ1-1; D perhaps matches TRBD1 (5 bases). This CDR3 has 13 residues. Trimming stripped 4 bases from V and 0 bases from J, with 7 bases between. The germline gives CDR1 SGHRS, CDR2 YFSETQ. This CDR3 reads CASSETVNTEAFF. CDR3 bases: TGCGCCAGCAGCGAGACAGTGAACACTGAAGCTTTCTTT.